This T cell receptor beta chain was documented in a study of shared clonotypes between healthy human individuals. Study observations and caveats: A handful of donors had roughly 5.2% of their naive CD4 clonotypes in common. It was the few donors that limited the genetic and exposure-history diversity represented.

The CDR3 extends over 17 amino acids. In germline, CDR1 is SGHRS, CDR2 YFSETQ. The junction had 8 bases not matched to a gene; V was cut back by 4 bases and J by 0 bases. Points on this clone: Its antigen remains unknown.

Clones were read by immunoSEQ multiplex PCR, and TCRdb kept only the in-frame ones, dropping some. The table records 180,000 or so clones, 80% to 95% of them present only once. The receptor comes from a woman aged 25-40 years in good health. Sample: naive CD4+ T cells sorted from blood. This sample's subset: CD45RA+ positively selected. The rearrangement uses TRBV5-1 and TRBJ2-2; 8 positions agree with TRBD2. CDR3 sequence: CASSVPTSGSNTGELFF. CDR3 DNA: TGCGCCAGCAGCGTACCTACTAGCGGTTCGAACACCGGGGAGCTGTTTTTT. Supplemented by reference TRBV5-1 and TRBJ2-2, the full variable domain reads KAGVTQTPRYLIKTRGQQVTLSCSPISGHRSVSWYQQTPGQGLQFLFEYFSETQRNKGNFPGRFSGRQFSNSRSEMNVSTLELGDSALYLCASSVPTSGSNTGELFFGEGSRLTVL.